The text below deals with one T cell receptor (beta chain). Germline trimming cut 0 bases from V and 8 bases from J; bases unmatched to any gene: 11. CDR1 is SGHAT, CDR2 FQNNGV, per germline. The CDR3 is 17 amino acids. The data belong to a study of cytomegalovirus exposure and HLA in healthy donors. PCR employed 60 Vbeta and 13 Jbeta primers. The method was immunoSEQ multiplex PCR; TCRdb's version includes in-frame clones alone and lacks a portion of them. The profile shows about 99,000 clones, 75% to 80% of them singletons. The receptor was derived from a man aged 55 to 69 in good health and CMV-seropositive. The chain couples TRBV11-2 to TRBJ2-1, with 9 bases matching TRBD2. The sample consisted of PBMCs. The CDR3 is CASSLEQAGGLRDEQFF. The CDR3 DNA reads TGTGCCAGCAGCTTAGAGCAAGCGGGGGGCCTCAGGGATGAGCAGTTCTTC.